The clone carrying this T cell receptor beta chain came up many times. Its target is not known. The read ends 3 residues early relative to the CDR3; the germline J gene fills the gap. Sequencing input was equivalent genomic DNA from CVID and controls. Measured with immunoSEQ multiplex PCR; TCRdb has only the in-frame clones, and not every one. The repertoire consists of some 32,000 clones, none detected only once. This sample was included in a study of T cell clonality in common variable immunodeficiency. Study-wide points: Reportedly, TCR beta sequences from common variable immunodeficiency showed fewer deletions and N-nucleotide insertions. CVID subjects shared fewer TCRbeta clones than healthy controls did.

CDR3 length: 13 amino acids. From germline, CDR1 is SGHNT and CDR2 YENEEA. V lost 0 bases and J lost 5, with 5 bases in between. Each donor provided roughly 4.5 to 8.5 ml of heparinized whole blood. The rearrangement links TRBV11-3 to TRBJ1-5; D remains unclear. This clonotype was obtained from a person aged 18 to 70 in good health. The sample consisted of peripheral blood mononuclear cells. CDR3 in amino acids: CASSLDGDQPQHF. The covered CDR3 bases are TGTGCCAGCAGCTTAGACGGTGATCAGCCC. Together with reference TRBV11-3 and TRBJ1-5, the CDR3 gives the full variable domain: EAGVVQSPRYKIIEKKQPVAFWCNPISGHNTLYWYLQNLGQGPELLIRYENEEAVDDSQLPKDRFSAERLKGVDSTLKIQPAELGDSAVYLCASSLDGDQPQHFGDGTRLSIL.